What follows are 16 T cell receptor beta chains derived from one specimen sequenced in a study of T cell changes during pregnancy in multiple sclerosis (dated by TCRdb to between 2018 and 2020). The library came from the immunoSEQ multiplex PCR assay. The table comes from immuneACCESS by way of TCRdb, which keeps in-frame sequences with V and J called. Part of the clones is missing from these tables; in studies checked, under half for an unresolved V gene and the rest for unknown reasons. This sample has some 71,000 clones in its table, and 75% to 95% of those were observed once. 0.25% to 0.3% of the sample is in the top ten clones. Here the sequenced sample was CD4+ T cells from peripheral blood mononuclear cells, taken in the third trimester of pregnancy. All receptors come from a female donor in good health, enrolled as a control in a pregnancy study.

The rearrangement joins TRBV5-1 to TRBJ1-2; 9 nucleotides agree with TRBD1. With 0 bases clipped from V and 4 bases from J, the junction kept 13 bases outside the gene matches. Germline V CDR1 and CDR2: SGHRS, YFSETQ. The CDR3 contains 18 residues. The CDR3 DNA reads as TGCGCCAGCAGCTTGGGCCCACAGGGGGCCCTTGGAGGCTATGGCTACACCTTC. Residues: CASSLGPQGALGGYGYTF.

The chain couples TRBV5-1 to TRBJ2-5; TRBD1 is a possible D gene (6 bases). Matching the DNA end better, TRBJ2-7 makes the J call doubtful. CDR1 is SGHRS, CDR2 YFSETQ, per germline. The CDR3 is 14 residues long. The CDR3 spells CASSWGTGFGEQYF. The DNA of the CDR3 is TGCGCCAGCAGCTGGGGAACAGGGTTTGGCGAGCAGTACTTC.

The V and J genes are TRBV7-9 and TRBJ2-1, with D unresolved. V was shortened by 1 base and J by 6 bases, with 4 bases between the two germline ends. There are 12 residues in the CDR3. Germline-derived CDR1 and CDR2 are SEHNR and FQNEAQ (reference sequence). CDR3 region: CASSLVGNEQFF. The CDR3, as DNA: TGTGCCAGCAGCTTAGTCGGCAATGAGCAGTTCTTC.

The chain links TRBV7-2 to TRBJ1-6, with D possibly being TRBD1 (6 bases). The CDR3 is 14 amino acids. Trimming removed 8 bases at V and 7 bases at J, with 15 bases between. CDR1 is SGHTA, CDR2 FQGNSA, per germline. CDR3 loop: CASAPRTVNSPLHF. In DNA, the CDR3 is TGTGCCAGCGCGCCACGGACAGTAAATTCACCCCTCCACTTT.

This chain links TRBV11-3 with TRBJ2-5; no reliable D call. V dropped 2 bases and J dropped 1 base, with 5 bases sitting between them. This CDR3 has 13 residues. Germline V gene sequence: CDR1 SGHNT, CDR2 YENEEA. The chain's CDR3 is CASSLSAQETQYF. The CDR3 DNA reads as TGTGCCAGCAGCTTAAGCGCCCAAGAGACCCAGTACTTC.

The chain joins TRBV4-1 to TRBJ2-1, with a possible D match to TRBD1 (5 bases). CDR3 length equals 16 residues. Trimming stripped 1 base from V and 1 base from J, with 11 bases between. From germline, CDR1 is MGHRA and CDR2 YSYEKL. The CDR3 protein is CASSQVGQGSYNEQFF. The CDR3 DNA follows: TGCGCCAGCAGCCAAGTAGGGCAGGGATCCTACAATGAGCAGTTCTTC.

The chain combines TRBV14 with TRBJ2-7, with 7 bases identical to TRBD1. Trimming at V came to 6 bases and at J to 3 bases, leaving 8 bases not matched to a gene. CDR3 length: 14 amino acids. Germline CDR1 SGHDN, CDR2 FVKESK. Written as DNA, the CDR3 is TGTGCCAGCAGTCCCGACAGGGCCTACTACGAGCAGTACTTC. Translating gives CASSPDRAYYEQYF.

V and J are TRBV4-3 and TRBJ1-2; a weak D match, TRBD1 (6 bases). Per germline, CDR1 LGHNA and CDR2 YSLEER. Trimming left V 5 bases short and J 3 bases short, with 16 bases between. The CDR3 totals 15 residues. CDR3 nucleotide sequence: TGCGCCAGCAGCGAACTGGGCAGGGGTCACTATGGCTACACCTTC. This codes for CASSELGRGHYGYTF.

CDR3 region: CASTPGPGDPSPGANVLTF. The CDR3 DNA reads TGTGCCAGTACTCCCGGGCCAGGGGACCCCTCACCTGGGGCCAACGTCCTGACTTTC. The chain carries TRBV19 and TRBJ2-6; D may be TRBD1 (6 bases). CDR3 length: 19 residues. Germline values: CDR1 LNHDA, CDR2 SQIVND (reference sequence). V lost 7 bases and J 2 bases, leaving 24 bases between the germline ends.

V is TRBV6-6 and J is TRBJ2-3, with TRBD1 as a possible D gene (6 bases). CDR3 length: 15 amino acids. Germline CDR1 MNHNY, CDR2 SVGAGI (reference sequence). Deletions cut 6 bases from V and 1 base from J, with 14 bases between. CDR3 coding DNA: TGTGCCAGCAGGTCAGGGGAATCGGGCACAGATACGCAGTATTTT. It yields the protein CASRSGESGTDTQYF.

The rearrangement joins TRBV21-1 to TRBJ2-3; no DNA check was done on the table's D call, TRBD1. TRBV21-1 is classified as a pseudogene. There are 20 residues in the CDR3. Here the CDR3 reads CASSFLDDIFRDARGNTQYF. In DNA form, the CDR3 reads TGTGCCAGCAGTTTCCTAGATGACATATTTCGGGACGCGAGGGGGAATACGCAGTATTTT.

This chain joins TRBV5-4 and TRBJ2-7; weak D call: TRBD1 (6 bases). The V gene's germline CDR1 is SGHNT and CDR2 YYREEE (reference sequence). V lost 3 bases and J 0 bases, leaving 13 bases between the germline ends. The CDR3 has 15 amino acids. The CDR3 spells CASSSDSSSSYEQYF. The CDR3 bases are TGTGCCAGCAGCTCGGACAGTTCGAGCTCCTACGAGCAGTACTTC.

This rearrangement joins TRBV5-4 to TRBJ2-4, with 8 bases matching TRBD2. The CDR3 has 16 amino acids. From germline, CDR1 is SGHNT and CDR2 YYREEE (reference sequence). V gave up 4 bases and J gave up 0 bases; unmatched junction bases: 6. This chain's CDR3 is CASSPAAGVAKNIQYF. CDR3 coding DNA: TGTGCCAGCAGCCCGGCAGCGGGAGTAGCCAAAAACATTCAGTACTTC.

The chain joins TRBV5-1 to TRBJ2-7; the D gene is possibly TRBD1 (6 bases). Germline assignment: CDR1 SGHRS and CDR2 YFSETQ. Trimming left V 4 bases short and J 1 base short, with 15 bases between. The CDR3 has 15 residues. The CDR3 loop is CASSHDRTVSYEQYF. CDR3 DNA sequence: TGCGCCAGCAGCCATGACAGGACCGTATCCTACGAGCAGTACTTC.

This chain links TRBV15 with TRBJ1-1; D unresolved. The V end lost 1 base, the J end lost 9 bases, and 12 bases lay between the germline ends. Germline V gene sequence: CDR1 LNHNV, CDR2 YYDKDF (reference sequence). This CDR3 region has 13 residues. CDR3 loop: CATSRGSSSQAFF. The CDR3 DNA is TGTGCCACCAGCAGAGGTAGTTCTTCACAAGCTTTCTTT. Full variable domain (missing parts from reference TRBV15 and TRBJ1-1): DAMVIQNPRYQVTQFGKPVTLSCSQTLNHNVMYWYQQKSSQAPKLLFHYYDKDFNNEADTPDNFQSRRPNTSFCFLDIRSPGLGDTAMYLCATSRGSSSQAFFGQGTRLTVV.

The chain employs TRBV14 and TRBJ1-4; tentative D call: TRBD1 (5 bases). The ends were cut back, 3 bases at V and 2 bases at J, with 16 bases in the middle. Germline V gene sequence: CDR1 SGHDN, CDR2 FVKESK. The CDR3 length is 17 residues. The CDR3 coding sequence is TGTGCCAGCAGCCACTACCGATGGGGGGAGACTAATGAAAAACTGTTTTTT. It encodes CASSHYRWGETNEKLFF.